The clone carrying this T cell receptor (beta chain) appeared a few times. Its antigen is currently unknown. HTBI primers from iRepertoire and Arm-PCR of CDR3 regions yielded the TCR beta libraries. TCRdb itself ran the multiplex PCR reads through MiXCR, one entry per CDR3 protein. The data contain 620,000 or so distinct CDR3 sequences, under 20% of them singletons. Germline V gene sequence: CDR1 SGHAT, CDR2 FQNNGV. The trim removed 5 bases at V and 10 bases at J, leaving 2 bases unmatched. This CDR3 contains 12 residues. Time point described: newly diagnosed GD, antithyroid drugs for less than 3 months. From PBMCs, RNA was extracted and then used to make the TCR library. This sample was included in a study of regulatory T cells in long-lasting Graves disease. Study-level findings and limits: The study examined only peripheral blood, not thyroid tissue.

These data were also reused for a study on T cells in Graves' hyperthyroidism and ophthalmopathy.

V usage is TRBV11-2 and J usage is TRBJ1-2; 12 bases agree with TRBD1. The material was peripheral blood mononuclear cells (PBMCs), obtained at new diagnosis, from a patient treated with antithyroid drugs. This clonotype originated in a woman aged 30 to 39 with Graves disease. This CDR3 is CASSAGQGAYTF. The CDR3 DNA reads TGTGCCAGCAGCGCGGGACAGGGGGCCTACACCTTC.